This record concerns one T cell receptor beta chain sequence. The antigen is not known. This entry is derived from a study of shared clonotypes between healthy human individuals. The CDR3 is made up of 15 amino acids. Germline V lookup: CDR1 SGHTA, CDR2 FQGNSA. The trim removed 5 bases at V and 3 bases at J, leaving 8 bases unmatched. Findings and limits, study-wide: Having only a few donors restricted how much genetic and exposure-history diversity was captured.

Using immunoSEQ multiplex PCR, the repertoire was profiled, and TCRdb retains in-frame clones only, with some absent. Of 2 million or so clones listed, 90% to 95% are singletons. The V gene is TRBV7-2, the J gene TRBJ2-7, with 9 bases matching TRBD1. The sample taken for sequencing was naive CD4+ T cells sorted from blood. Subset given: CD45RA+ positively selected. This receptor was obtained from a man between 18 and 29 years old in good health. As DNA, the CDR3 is TGTGCCAGCAGCAAAAGCGGGGACAGGGTCTACGAGCAGTACTTC. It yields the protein CASSKSGDRVYEQYF. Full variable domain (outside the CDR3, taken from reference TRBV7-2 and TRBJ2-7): GAGVSQSPSNKVTEKGKDVELRCDPISGHTALYWYRQSLGQGLEFLIYFQGNSAPDKSGLPSDRFSAERTGGSVSTLTIQRTQQEDSAVYLCASSKSGDRVYEQYFGPGTRLTVT.